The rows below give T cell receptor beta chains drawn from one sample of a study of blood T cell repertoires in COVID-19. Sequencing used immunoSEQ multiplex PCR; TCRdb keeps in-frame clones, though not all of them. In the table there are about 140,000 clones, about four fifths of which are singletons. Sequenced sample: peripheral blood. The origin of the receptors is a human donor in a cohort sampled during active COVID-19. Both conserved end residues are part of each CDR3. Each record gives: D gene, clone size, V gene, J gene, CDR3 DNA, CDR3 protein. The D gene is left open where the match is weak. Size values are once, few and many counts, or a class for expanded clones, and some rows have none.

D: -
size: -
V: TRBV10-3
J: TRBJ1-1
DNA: TGTGCCATCAGTGAGTCGACAGGTCGGGGGAACACTGAAGCTTTCTTT
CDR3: CAISESTGRGNTEAFF

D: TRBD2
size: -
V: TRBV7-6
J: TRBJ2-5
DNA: TGTGCCAGCAGCTCTCCTAGCGGCCAAAGCGTCAGAGAGACCCAGTACTTC
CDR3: CASSSPSGQSVRETQYF

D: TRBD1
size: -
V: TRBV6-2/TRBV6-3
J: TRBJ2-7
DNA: TGTGCCAGCAGCCCCGACAGGGCAGGCGGTTACGAGCAGTACTTC
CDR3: CASSPDRAGGYEQYF

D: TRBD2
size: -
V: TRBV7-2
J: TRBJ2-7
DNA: TGTGCCAGCAGCTTAGCCTCTAGCGGTTCCTACGAGCAGTACTTC
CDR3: CASSLASSGSYEQYF

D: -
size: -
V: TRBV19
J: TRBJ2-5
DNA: TGTGCCAGTAAAGAGAGTAGATCCCAAAAGACCCAGTACTTC
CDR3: CASKESRSQKTQYF

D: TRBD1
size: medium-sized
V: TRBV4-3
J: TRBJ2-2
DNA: TGCGCCAGCAGCCAAGATCCGTATCGCAGGGGGCACACCGGGGAGCTGTTTTTT
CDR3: CASSQDPYRRGHTGELFF

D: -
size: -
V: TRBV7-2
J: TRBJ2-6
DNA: TGTGCCAGCGCAGGGCAGGTCAGAGTCTCTGGGGCCAACGTCCTGACTTTC
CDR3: CASAGQVRVSGANVLTF

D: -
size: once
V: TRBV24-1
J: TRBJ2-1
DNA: TGTGCCACCAGCGGGTCGGGAAATTACAATGAGCAGTTCTTC
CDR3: CATSGSGNYNEQFF

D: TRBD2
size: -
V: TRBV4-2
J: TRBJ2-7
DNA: TGTGCCAGCAGCCAAGGAACAGCGGGAGGGCCAGACGAGCAGTACTTC
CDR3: CASSQGTAGGPDEQYF

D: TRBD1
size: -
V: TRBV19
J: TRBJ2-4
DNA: TGTGCCAGTAGTGCTAGACAGGGGGCTTTGGCCAAAAACATTCAGTACTTC
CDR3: CASSARQGALAKNIQYF

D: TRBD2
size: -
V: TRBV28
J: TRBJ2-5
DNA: TGTGCCAGCAGTCCTCGGGGGGGCGTCCAAGAGACCCAGTACTTC
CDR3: CASSPRGGVQETQYF

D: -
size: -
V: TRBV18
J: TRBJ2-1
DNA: TGTGCCAGCACCATGCCACTAGCTCGGGCCAATGAGCAGTTCTTC
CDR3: CASTMPLARANEQFF

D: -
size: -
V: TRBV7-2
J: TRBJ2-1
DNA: TGTGCCAGCAGCTTTGACAGGATCCGATTGAATGAGCAGTTCTTC
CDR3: CASSFDRIRLNEQFF

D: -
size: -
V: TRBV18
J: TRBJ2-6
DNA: TGTGCCAGCTCACCACCGCGGGCCTCTGGGGCCAACGTCCTGACTTTC
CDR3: CASSPPRASGANVLTF

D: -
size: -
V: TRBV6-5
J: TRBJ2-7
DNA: TGTGCCAGCAGTTACGTCTCGGGGGACGGAGCCTACGAGCAGTACTTC
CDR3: CASSYVSGDGAYEQYF

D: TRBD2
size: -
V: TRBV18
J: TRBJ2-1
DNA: TGTGCCAGCTCACGAGGCATGAGCGGGGGAAACAATGAGCAGTTCTTC
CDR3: CASSRGMSGGNNEQFF

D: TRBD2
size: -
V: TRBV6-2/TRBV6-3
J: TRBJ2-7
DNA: TGTGCCAGCAGTAAGCTAGCGGCAATCTCCTACGAGCAGTACTTC
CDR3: CASSKLAAISYEQYF